The 16 T cell receptor beta chains in this list originate from one sample, sequenced in a study of OX40 agonist ivuxolimab in advanced cancers. TCRdb keeps only in-frame clones here, not all; method: immunoSEQ multiplex PCR. The repertoire includes about 63,000 clones, around 88% of them detected once, and approximately 0.61% sits in the top ten. Sequences were derived from CD4+ or CD8+ T cells sorted from blood, sampled in a trial of the OX40 agonist ivuxolimab. The origin of the receptors is an adult with an advanced solid tumor such as melanoma, head and neck, liver or kidney cancer.

The chain's CDR3 is CASSDGTGNTIYF. In DNA, the CDR3 is TGTGCCAGCTCAGATGGGACTGGAAACACCATATATTTT. The chain recombines TRBV18 with TRBJ1-3, with D hard to call. Trimming shortened V by 5 bases and J by 2 bases, and 7 bases separated the two germline ends. This CDR3 contains 13 residues. Germline V lookup: CDR1 KGHSH, CDR2 LQKENI.

The J gene is TRBJ1-4, the V gene TRBV2, with D possibly TRBD1 on 5 matching bases. Trimming shortened V by 11 bases and J by 8 bases, and 18 bases separated the two germline ends. The CDR3 spans 13 residues. Per germline, CDR1 SNHLY and CDR2 FYNNEI. CDR3 nucleotide sequence: TGTGCCGGCGCGTGGAGGGGTGGAGAAAAACTGTTTTTT. It specifies CAGAWRGGEKLFF.

This clone was found once. This chain connects TRBV6-5 to TRBJ2-1; 8 bases line up with TRBD1. The J segment lost 7 bases and the V segment lost 11 bases, leaving 7 bases of the junction unmatched. Per the germline V gene, CDR1 is MNHEY and CDR2 is SVGAGI. The CDR3 has 12 residues. CDR3 nucleotide sequence: TGTGCCGCTAAGACAGGGGCTAATGAGCAGTTCTTC. Its translation is CAAKTGANEQFF.

The rearrangement uses TRBV11-1 and TRBJ1-1; D ambiguous. The CDR3 contains 14 residues. Germline values: CDR1 SGHAT, CDR2 FQDESV (reference sequence). V gave up 2 bases and J gave up 5 bases, with 12 bases separating them. The CDR3 loop is CASSLYTGKTEAFF. CDR3 nucleotide sequence: TGTGCCAGCAGCTTATACACGGGGAAGACTGAAGCTTTCTTT.

The chain recombines TRBV10-3 with TRBJ2-1; a possible D gene is TRBD1 (6 bases). V lost 2 bases and J lost 11, with 10 bases in between. The CDR3 is 12 amino acids. Looked up from germline, CDR1 is ENHRY and CDR2 is SYGVKD. The CDR3 DNA follows: TGTGCCATCAGTGAGCAGGACAGTCAGCAGTTCTTC. Translated, it gives CAISEQDSQQFF.

The V call is TRBV11-3, the J call TRBJ2-1; TRBD2 might be the D (6 bases). The CDR3 has 14 residues. Looked up from germline, CDR1 is SGHNT and CDR2 is YENEEA. V was clipped by 3 bases and J by 4 bases, with 10 bases between them. The CDR3, as DNA: TGTGCCAGCAGCTTCGGGAGTTCGTACAATGAGCAGTTCTTC. Protein: CASSFGSSYNEQFF.

This CDR3 reads CASSLGGQTYEQYF. CDR3 bases: TGTGCCAGCAGCTTAGGCGGACAGACTTACGAGCAGTACTTC. The V and J genes are TRBV7-9 and TRBJ2-7; D might be TRBD1 (6 bases). Deletions cut 1 base from V and 4 bases from J, with 11 bases between. This CDR3 region has 14 residues. CDR1 is SEHNR and CDR2 is FQNEAQ in the germline V gene (reference sequence).

This clone occurred once. V gene TRBV28 combines with J gene TRBJ2-1; D possibly corresponds to TRBD1 (6 bases). The CDR3 has 13 amino acids. V gave up 3 bases and J gave up 15 bases, with 18 bases separating them. The germline V gene encodes CDR1 MDHEN and CDR2 SYDVKM. The CDR3: CASSFQGPTNPFF. As DNA, the CDR3 is TGTGCCAGCAGTTTCCAGGGGCCAACAAACCCGTTCTTC.

This clone appeared a few times. The rearrangement joins TRBV29-1 to TRBJ2-7, with D possibly being TRBD1 or TRBD2 (6 bases each). CDR3 length: 11 residues. Germline assignment: CDR1 SQVTM and CDR2 ANQGSEA. V was shortened by 6 bases and J by 2 bases, with 8 bases between the two germline ends. This chain's CDR3 is CSVGGPYEQYF. The CDR3 bases are TGCAGCGTCGGGGGCCCCTACGAGCAGTACTTC.

The J gene is TRBJ2-7, the V gene TRBV5-4, with D uncertain. Germline CDR1 and CDR2: SGHNT and YYREEE (reference sequence). The length of the CDR3 is 11 residues. V was clipped by 4 bases and J by 7 bases, with 9 bases between them. The CDR3 region has the DNA TGTGCCAGCAGCCTGGACCAAGAGCAGTACTTC. It codes for CASSLDQEQYF.

CDR3 in DNA: TGCGCCAGCAGCTACGACAGGGCGAACACCGGGGAGCTGTTTTTT. Protein product: CASSYDRANTGELFF. The gene calls are TRBV5-1 and TRBJ2-2; 7 bases are a match to TRBD1. V lost 3 bases to trimming and J lost 0 bases; unmatched junction nucleotides: 2. The length of the CDR3 is 15 residues. Germline V gives CDR1 SGHRS, CDR2 YFSETQ.

V is TRBV6-1 and J is TRBJ2-1; 10 bases fit TRBD1. CDR3 size: 15 residues. Losses at the gene ends were 8 bases for V and 6 bases for J; bases not matched to a gene: 10. Germline CDR1 reads MNHNS; CDR2 reads SASEGT. The CDR3 nucleotides are TGTGCCAGCGTTGACTTTGGGACAGGGGTCAATGAGCAGTTCTTC. Translation: CASVDFGTGVNEQFF.

The V and J genes are TRBV27 and TRBJ2-7; TRBD2 is a possible D gene (6 bases). CDR3 length equals 16 residues. V dropped 6 bases and J dropped 0 bases, with 18 bases sitting between them. Per the germline V gene, CDR1 is MNHEY and CDR2 is SMNVEV (reference sequence). The CDR3 region is CASRARRDSSSYEQYF. DNA for the CDR3: TGTGCCAGCAGGGCTCGCCGGGACTCGAGCTCCTACGAGCAGTACTTC.

The V gene is TRBV4-1, the J gene TRBJ1-5; 7 nucleotides agree with TRBD1. V lost 0 bases to trimming and J lost 5 bases; unmatched junction nucleotides: 4. The CDR3 is 15 residues long. Looked up from germline, CDR1 is MGHRA and CDR2 is YSYEKL. CDR3 sequence reads: CASSQDRQGYQPQHF. DNA of the CDR3: TGCGCCAGCAGCCAAGATCGACAGGGTTATCAGCCCCAGCATTTT.

This chain links TRBV5-1 with TRBJ2-2; D is possibly TRBD2 (6 bases). From germline, CDR1 is SGHRS and CDR2 YFSETQ. V was clipped by 0 bases and J by 0 bases, with 9 bases between them. CDR3 size: 16 residues. For the CDR3, the DNA is TGCGCCAGCAGCTTGGGGGACTCCCCGAACACCGGGGAGCTGTTTTTT. Its translation is CASSLGDSPNTGELFF.

The V gene is TRBV5-4, the J gene TRBJ1-3, with D possibly being TRBD1 (6 bases). The CDR3 has 16 amino acids. Deletions cut 0 bases from V and 0 bases from J, with 10 bases between. Per germline, CDR1 SGHNT and CDR2 YYREEE (reference sequence). DNA of the CDR3: TGTGCCAGCAGCTTGGCCACAGGGCCCTCTGGAAACACCATATATTTT. Its protein is CASSLATGPSGNTIYF.